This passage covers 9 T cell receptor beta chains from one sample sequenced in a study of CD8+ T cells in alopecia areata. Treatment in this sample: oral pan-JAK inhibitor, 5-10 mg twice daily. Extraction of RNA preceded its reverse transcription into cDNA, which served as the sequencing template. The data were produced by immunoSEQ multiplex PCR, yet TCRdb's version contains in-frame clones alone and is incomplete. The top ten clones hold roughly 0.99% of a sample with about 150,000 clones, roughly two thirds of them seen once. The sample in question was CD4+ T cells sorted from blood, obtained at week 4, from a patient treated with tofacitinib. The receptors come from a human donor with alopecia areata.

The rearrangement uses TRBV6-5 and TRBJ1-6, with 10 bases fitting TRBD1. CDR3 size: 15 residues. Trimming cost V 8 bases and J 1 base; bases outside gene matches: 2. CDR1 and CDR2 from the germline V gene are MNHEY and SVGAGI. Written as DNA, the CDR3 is TGTGCCAGCTGGGACAGGGGTTCCTATAATTCACCCCTCCACTTT. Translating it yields CASWDRGSYNSPLHF.

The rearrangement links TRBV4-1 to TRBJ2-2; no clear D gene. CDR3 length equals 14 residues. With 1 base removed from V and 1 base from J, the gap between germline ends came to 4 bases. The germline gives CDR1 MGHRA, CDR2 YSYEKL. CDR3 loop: CASSQVENTGELFF. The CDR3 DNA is TGCGCCAGCAGCCAAGTTGAGAACACCGGGGAGCTGTTTTTT.

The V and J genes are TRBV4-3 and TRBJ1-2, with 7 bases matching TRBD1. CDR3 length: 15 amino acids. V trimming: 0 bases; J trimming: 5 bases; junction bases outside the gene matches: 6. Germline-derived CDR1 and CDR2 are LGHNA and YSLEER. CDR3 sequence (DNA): TGCGCCAGCAGCCAAGATTGGACACAGGGGTATGGCTACACCTTC. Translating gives CASSQDWTQGYGYTF.

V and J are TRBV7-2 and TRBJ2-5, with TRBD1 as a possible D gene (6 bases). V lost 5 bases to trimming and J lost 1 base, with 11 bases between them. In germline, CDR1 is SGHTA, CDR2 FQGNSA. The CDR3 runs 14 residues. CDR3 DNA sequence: TGTGCCAGCAGCCGACAGGTGGGCCAAGAGACCCAGTACTTC. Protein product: CASSRQVGQETQYF.

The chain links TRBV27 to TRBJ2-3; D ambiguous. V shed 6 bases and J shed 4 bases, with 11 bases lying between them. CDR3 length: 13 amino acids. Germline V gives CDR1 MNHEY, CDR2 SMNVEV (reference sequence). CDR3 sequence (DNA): TGTGCCAGCAGCCTCAGGCCCGCAGATACGCAGTATTTT. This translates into CASSLRPADTQYF.

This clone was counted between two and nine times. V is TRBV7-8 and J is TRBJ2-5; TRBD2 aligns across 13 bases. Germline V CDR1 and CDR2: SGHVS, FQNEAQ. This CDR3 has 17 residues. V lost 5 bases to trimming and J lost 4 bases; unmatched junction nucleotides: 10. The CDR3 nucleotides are TGTGCCAGCAGCCAACCCGGAGGACTAGCGGGGGCAGAGACCCAGTACTTC. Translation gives CASSQPGGLAGAETQYF. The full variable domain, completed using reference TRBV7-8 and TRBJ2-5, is GAGVSQSPRYKVAKRGQDVALRCDPISGHVSLFWYQQALGQGPEFLTYFQNEAQLDKSGLPSDRFFAERPEGSVSTLKIQRTQQEDSAVYLCASSQPGGLAGAETQYFGPGTRLLVL.

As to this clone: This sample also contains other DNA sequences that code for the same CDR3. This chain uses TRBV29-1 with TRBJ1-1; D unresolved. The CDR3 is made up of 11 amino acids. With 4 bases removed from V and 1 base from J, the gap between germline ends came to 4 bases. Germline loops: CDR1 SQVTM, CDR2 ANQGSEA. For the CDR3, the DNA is TGCAGCGTTGGCAAGAACACTGAAGCTTTCTTT. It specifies CSVGKNTEAFF.

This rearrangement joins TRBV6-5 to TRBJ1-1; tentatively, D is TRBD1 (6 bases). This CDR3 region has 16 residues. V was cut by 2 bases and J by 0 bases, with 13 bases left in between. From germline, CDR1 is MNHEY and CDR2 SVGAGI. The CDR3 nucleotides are TGTGCCAGCAGTTACGGGGGGGCCTTGATGAACACTGAAGCTTTCTTT. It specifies CASSYGGALMNTEAFF.

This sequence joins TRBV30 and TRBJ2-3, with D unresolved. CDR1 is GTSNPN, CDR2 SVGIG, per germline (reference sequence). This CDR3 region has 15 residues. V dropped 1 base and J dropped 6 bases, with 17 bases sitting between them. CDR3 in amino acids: CAWSDFPLKQDTQYF. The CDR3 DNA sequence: TGTGCCTGGAGTGACTTCCCTCTTAAACAGGATACGCAGTATTTT.